This T cell receptor beta chain comes out of a study of blood T cell repertoires in COVID-19 (dated by TCRdb to 2020 to 2021). For context, the study as a whole: ImmuneRACE Cohort 3 recovered participants were defined by two consecutive negative NP/OP PCR tests, healthcare professional clearance, or symptom resolution. Collaborator samples came from the United States, Italy and Spain and covered acute and convalescent phases of COVID-19. The material from the prospective study consisted of cDNA or gDNA derived from T cells, B-cell-depleted T cells, or PBMCs. Deeply sampled blood TCRbeta repertoires from subjects exposed to, actively infected with, or recovered from COVID-19 were included in the dataset. The repertoires were made available in a free public database intended to serve as a resource for research on the immune response to SARS-CoV-2. The samples were drawn from two sources: the first 160 participants of the ongoing ImmuneRACE study, and 1,000 to 1,500 subjects contributed by 6 global collaborators. A de-identified subject ID, COVID-19 status, age in years and sex were almost always included in the sample metadata. Where available, HLA class I and class II types were taken from metadata supplied by the sample provider and were not determined by assay-based typing. The investigation overall reported the following: How much clinical and demographic metadata was included differed by source and by participant, and the metadata was provided uncurated.

Enrolling through a virtual design, the prospective study's participants ranged in age from roughly 18 to 90 years and lived across about two dozen United States geographic areas. In the prospective study, participants were assigned to cohorts based on the clinical history participants reported in a screening survey and a study questionnaire. In the prospective study, mobile phlebotomists collected whole blood, serum and a nasopharyngeal or oropharyngeal swab from each participant. Over an approximately 2-month period, participants in the prospective study had the option of providing additional blood draws and questionnaires. Before DNA extraction, prospective study blood samples were shipped either frozen or at room temperature. The immunoSEQ Assay, a bias-controlled multiplex PCR, was used to amplify TCRbeta CDR3 regions from genomic DNA. The paper's processing steps were these. The number of nucleated cells in each sample was estimated by amplification of reference gene primers within the assay. Sequence reads were collapsed and filtered to measure the absolute abundance of every unique TCRbeta CDR3 rearrangement. For each sample, productive Simpson clonality was calculated as the square root of Simpson's diversity index across productive rearrangements. Here the immuneACCESS table is served through TCRdb, limited to in-frame sequences with V and J called. Missing clones are a known gap in these copies; in checked studies unresolved V genes cover under half, and the rest lacks a known reason. The D gene and trimming were derived from the DNA, and the V and J assignments and clone size from that table. Recorded for this sample are fewer than 350,000 clones; approximately 90% of them occurred a single time. Together, the top ten hold around 2% of the sample.

The CDR3 starts with the cysteine, ends with the phenylalanine, and has 15 residues. The DNA shown is the 45-base CDR3, in frame from base 1. V gives up 6 bases and J gives up 0 bases, and the segment between their germline ends measures 11 bases. The germline V gene provides CDR1 LGHNA and CDR2 YNFKEQ. A remark on this clone: Its antigen is currently not known. Base qualities were left out, and no much larger clone turns up one base away.

The specimen was PBMCs or T cells enriched from blood (not recorded which). The clonotype was recovered from a woman in her sixties in a cohort exposed to, infected with or recovered from COVID-19 (not recorded which). The chain is encoded by TRBV4-2 joined to TRBJ2-2, and perhaps TRBD2 as D gene, on 6 matching bases. The CDR3 protein: CASRGGQANTGELFF. In nucleotides, the sequence is TGTGCCAGCAGGGGAGGACAAGCGAACACCGGGGAGCTGTTTTTT.